This T cell receptor (beta chain) was identified during a study of blood T cell repertoires in COVID-19. Study in general: There were acute and convalescent COVID-19 samples, and they came from the United States, Italy and Spain. PBMCs, B-cell-depleted T cells, or T cells provided the cDNA or gDNA that made up the material.

Germline-derived CDR1 and CDR2 are GTSNPN and SVGIG (reference sequence). V was pared by 2 bases and J by 2 bases, with 6 bases between. The CDR3 sequence is 12 residues long. Study processing details: It was from reference gene primer amplification that nucleated cell counts were estimated. The repertoire was sequenced with immunoSEQ multiplex PCR; TCRdb's copy has only in-frame clones and lacks some. The D gene and trimming were derived from the DNA, and the V and J assignments and clone size from that table. This table has 300,000 to 350,000 clones, about 90% appearing once. The TCR originated in a woman aged 18-29 years who had recovered from COVID-19. Sequenced: peripheral blood. The rearrangement joins TRBV30 to TRBJ2-5; possible D gene TRBD2, 5 bases. CDR3 sequence (DNA): TGTGCCTGGAGTCCGGGACAAGAGACCCAGTACTTC. It yields the protein CAWSPGQETQYF. The whole variable domain, remainder taken from reference TRBV30 and TRBJ2-5, is SQTIHQWPATLVQPVGSPLSLECTVEGTSNPNLYWYRQAAGRGLQLLFYSVGIGQISSEVPQNLSASRPQDRQFILSSKKLLLSDSGFYLCAWSPGQETQYFGPGTRLLVL.